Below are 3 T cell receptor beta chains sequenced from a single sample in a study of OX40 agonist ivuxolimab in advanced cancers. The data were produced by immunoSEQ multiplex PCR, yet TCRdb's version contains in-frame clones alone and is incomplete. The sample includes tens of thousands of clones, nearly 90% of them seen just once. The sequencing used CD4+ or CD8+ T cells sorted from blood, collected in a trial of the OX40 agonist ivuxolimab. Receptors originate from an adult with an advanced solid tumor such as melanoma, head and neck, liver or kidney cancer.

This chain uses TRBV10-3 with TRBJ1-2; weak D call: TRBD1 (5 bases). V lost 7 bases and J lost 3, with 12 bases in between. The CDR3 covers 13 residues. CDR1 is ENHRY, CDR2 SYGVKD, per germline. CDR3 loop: CAIKGRLDYGYTF. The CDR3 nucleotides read TGTGCCATCAAGGGACGGCTGGACTATGGCTACACCTTC.

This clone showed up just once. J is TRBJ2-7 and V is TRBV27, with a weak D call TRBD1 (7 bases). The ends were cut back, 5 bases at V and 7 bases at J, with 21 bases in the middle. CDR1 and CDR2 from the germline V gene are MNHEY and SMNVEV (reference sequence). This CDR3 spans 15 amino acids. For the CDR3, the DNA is TGTGCCAGCAGTCCCGGGGGCAGGGGGGTATGGGAGCAGTACTTC. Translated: CASSPGGRGVWEQYF.

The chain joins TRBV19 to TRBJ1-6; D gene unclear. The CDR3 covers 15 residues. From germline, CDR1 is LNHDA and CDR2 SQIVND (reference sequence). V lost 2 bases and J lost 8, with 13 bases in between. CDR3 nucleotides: TGTGCCAGTAGTATATCCGGGGTGGCGGATTCACCCCTCCACTTT. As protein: CASSISGVADSPLHF.